A single sample gave rise to the 5 T cell receptor beta chains below, sequenced in a study of tumor-infiltrating lymphocytes in oesophageal squamous cell carcinoma. From the PCR reads, TCRdb called clonotypes with MiXCR, one entry per CDR3 protein. The sample yields more than 15,000 distinct CDR3 sequences, around two fifths seen once. The material sequenced was normal esophageal tissue next to the tumor. All receptors derive from a female donor with esophageal squamous cell carcinoma.

This clonotype has only a few counts. The V and J genes are TRBV11-1 and TRBJ2-5, with D perhaps assigned TRBD1 or TRBD2 (6 bases each). Germline V gives CDR1 SGHAT, CDR2 FQDESV (reference sequence). This CDR3 spans 14 amino acids. Trimming removed 1 base at V and 5 bases at J, with 11 bases between. This chain's CDR3 is CASSLGGAGETQYF. CDR3 DNA: TGTGCCAGCAGCTTAGGGGGGGCTGGGGAGACCCAGTACTTC.

This clonotype has just a few counts. The chain carries TRBV7-8 and TRBJ2-5; TRBD1 aligns across 8 bases. The V gene's germline CDR1 is SGHVS and CDR2 FQNEAQ. V lost 1 base to trimming and J lost 11 bases; unmatched junction nucleotides: 9. This CDR3 contains 14 residues. The CDR3 sequence: CASSLGDRSLEQYF. The CDR3, as DNA: TGTGCCAGCAGCTTAGGGGACAGGTCTCTTGAGCAGTACTTC.

This CDR3 reads CASSYWGWKAFF. The CDR3 DNA reads TGTGCCAGCAGTTATTGGGGCTGGAAAGCTTTCTTT. The rearrangement links TRBV12-3 or TRBV12-4 to TRBJ1-1, with D possibly TRBD1 on 5 matching bases. V shed 4 bases and J shed 9 bases, with 12 bases lying between them. The CDR3 sequence is 12 residues long.

This clonotype was detected ten times or more. The chain couples TRBV24-1 to TRBJ2-3; D not certain. V was trimmed by 2 bases and J by 3 bases, leaving 5 bases between them. The CDR3 covers 13 residues. Germline lookup yields CDR1 KGHDR and CDR2 SFDVKD. Here the CDR3 reads CATSDSKTDTQYF. In nucleotides, the CDR3 is TGTGCCACCAGTGATTCCAAAACAGATACGCAGTATTTT.

This clonotype was found many times. The chain joins TRBV12-3 or TRBV12-4 to TRBJ2-5; 15 positions match TRBD2. Losses at the gene ends were 4 bases for V and 11 bases for J; bases not matched to a gene: 14. The CDR3 is 17 residues long. The CDR3 region has the DNA TGTGCCAGCAGTTGGGGACTAGCGGGAGGTAATACCCGTGAGCAGTACTTC. Translated: CASSWGLAGGNTREQYF.